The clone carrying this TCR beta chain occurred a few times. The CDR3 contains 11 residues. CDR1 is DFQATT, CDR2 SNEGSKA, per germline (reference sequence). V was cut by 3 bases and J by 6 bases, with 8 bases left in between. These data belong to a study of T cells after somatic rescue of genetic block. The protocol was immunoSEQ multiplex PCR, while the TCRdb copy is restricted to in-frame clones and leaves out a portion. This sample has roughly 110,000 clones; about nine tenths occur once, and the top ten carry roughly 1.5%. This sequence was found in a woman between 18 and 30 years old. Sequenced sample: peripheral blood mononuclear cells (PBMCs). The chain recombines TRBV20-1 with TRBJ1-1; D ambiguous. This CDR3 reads CSARSASEAFF. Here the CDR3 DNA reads TGCAGTGCTAGGAGCGCCTCTGAAGCTTTCTTT.